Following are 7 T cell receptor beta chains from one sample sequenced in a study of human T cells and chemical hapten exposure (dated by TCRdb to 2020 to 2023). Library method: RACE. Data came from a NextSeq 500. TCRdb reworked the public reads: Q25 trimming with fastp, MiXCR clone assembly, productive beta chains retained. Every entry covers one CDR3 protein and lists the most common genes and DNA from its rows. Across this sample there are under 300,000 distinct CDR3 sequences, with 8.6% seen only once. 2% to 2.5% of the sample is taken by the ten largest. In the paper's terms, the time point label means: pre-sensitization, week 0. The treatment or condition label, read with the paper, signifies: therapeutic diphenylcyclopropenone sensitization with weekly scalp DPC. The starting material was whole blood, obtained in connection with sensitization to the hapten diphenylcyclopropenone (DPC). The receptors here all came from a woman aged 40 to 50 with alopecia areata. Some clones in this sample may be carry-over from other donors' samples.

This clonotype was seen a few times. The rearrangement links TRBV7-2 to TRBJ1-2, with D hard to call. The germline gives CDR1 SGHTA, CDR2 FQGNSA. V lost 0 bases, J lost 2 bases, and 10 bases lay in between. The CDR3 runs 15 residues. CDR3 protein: CASSLALGQNYGYTF. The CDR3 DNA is TGTGCCAGCAGCTTAGCGCTGGGCCAAAACTATGGCTACACCTTC. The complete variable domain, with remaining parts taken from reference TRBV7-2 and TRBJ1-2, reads GAGVSQSPSNKVTEKGKDVELRCDPISGHTALYWYRQSLGQGLEFLIYFQGNSAPDKSGLPSDRFSAERTGGSVSTLTIQRTQQEDSAVYLCASSLALGQNYGYTFGSGTRLTVV.

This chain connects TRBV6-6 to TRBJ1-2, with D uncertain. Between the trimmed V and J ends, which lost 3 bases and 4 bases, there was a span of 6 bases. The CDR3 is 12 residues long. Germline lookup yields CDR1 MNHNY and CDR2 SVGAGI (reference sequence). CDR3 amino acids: CASSYEVYGYTF. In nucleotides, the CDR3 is TGTGCCAGCAGTTATGAGGTCTATGGCTACACCTTC.

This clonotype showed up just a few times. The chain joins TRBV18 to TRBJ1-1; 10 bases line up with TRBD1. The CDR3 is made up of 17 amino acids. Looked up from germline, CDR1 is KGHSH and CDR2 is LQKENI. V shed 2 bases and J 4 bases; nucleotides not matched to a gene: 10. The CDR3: CASSPETGGFLGTEAFF. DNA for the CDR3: TGTGCCAGCTCACCAGAGACAGGGGGCTTTTTGGGCACTGAAGCTTTCTTT.

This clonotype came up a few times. The CDR3 sequence: CASSQVLLFGSQETQYF. CDR3 sequence (DNA): TGCGCCAGCAGCCAAGTTCTATTGTTCGGGTCGCAAGAGACCCAGTACTTC. The chain combines TRBV4-3 with TRBJ2-5, with D unclear. This CDR3 spans 17 amino acids. Germline CDR1 and CDR2: LGHNA and YSLEER. V lost 1 base and J 2 bases, leaving 17 bases between the germline ends.

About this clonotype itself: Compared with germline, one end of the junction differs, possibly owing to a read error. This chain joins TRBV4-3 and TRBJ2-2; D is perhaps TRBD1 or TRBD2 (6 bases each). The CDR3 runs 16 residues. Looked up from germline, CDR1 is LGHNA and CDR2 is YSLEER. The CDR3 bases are TGCGCCAGCAGCCAGGACCGGTGGGGGGACACCGGGGCGCTGTTTTTT. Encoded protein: CASSQDRWGDTGALFF.

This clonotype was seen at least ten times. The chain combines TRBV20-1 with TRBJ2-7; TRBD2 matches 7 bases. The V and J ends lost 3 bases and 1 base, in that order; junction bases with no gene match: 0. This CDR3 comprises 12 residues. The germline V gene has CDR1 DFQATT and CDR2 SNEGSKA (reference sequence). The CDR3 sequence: CSASGRSYEQYF. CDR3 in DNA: TGCAGTGCTAGCGGGAGGTCCTACGAGCAGTACTTC.

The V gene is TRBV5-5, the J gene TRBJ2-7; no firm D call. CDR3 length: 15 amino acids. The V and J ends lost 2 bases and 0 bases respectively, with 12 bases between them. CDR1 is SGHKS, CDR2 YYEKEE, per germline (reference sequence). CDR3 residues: CASSFSHAPSYEQYF. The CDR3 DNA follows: TGTGCCAGCAGCTTCAGTCACGCTCCCTCCTACGAGCAGTACTTC.